One sample yielded the 29 T cell receptor beta chains listed below, sequenced in a study of blood T cells in healthy people across ages. Through a sample-barcoded 5' primer and a J-beta primer mix, a second PCR was run for roughly 6 to 12 cycles. Each CDR3 protein gets one entry after TCRdb re-called the 5' RACE reads with MiXCR. The data hold approximately 790,000 distinct CDR3 sequences, with about 62% observed a single time. The material sequenced was blood. The receptors come from a young man in good health.

This clonotype was counted a few times. The chain uses TRBV27 and TRBJ2-7; D is unclear. Germline V gene sequence: CDR1 MNHEY, CDR2 SMNVEV (reference sequence). With 1 base removed from V and 3 bases from J, the gap between germline ends came to 16 bases. The CDR3 totals 16 residues. The CDR3 region is CASSLLGVGSGYEQYF. CDR3 bases: TGTGCCAGCAGTTTATTGGGTGTAGGGTCGGGCTACGAGCAGTACTTC.

The rearrangement links TRBV6-4 to TRBJ1-2; D possibly corresponds to TRBD1 (5 bases). Between the trimmed V and J ends, which lost 3 bases and 4 bases, there was a span of 15 bases. Germline CDR1 reads MRHNA; CDR2 reads SNTAGT. The CDR3 runs to 15 residues. The CDR3 sequence is CASSERGGLGYGYTF. The CDR3 region has the DNA TGTGCCAGCAGTGAGCGGGGCGGTTTGGGCTATGGCTACACCTTC.

The rearrangement uses TRBV5-1 and TRBJ2-1; no firm D call. Trimming took off 0 bases at V and 9 bases at J, with 13 bases between the two ends. Germline lookup yields CDR1 SGHRS and CDR2 YFSETQ. The CDR3 contains 14 residues. Here the CDR3 DNA reads TGCGCCAGCAGCTTGGCCGGGTCCTACGGTGAGCAGTTCTTC. Encoded protein: CASSLAGSYGEQFF.

The chain joins TRBV6-2 or TRBV6-3 to TRBJ2-1; 11 bases match TRBD2. The germline gives CDR1 MNHEY, CDR2 SVGEGT. The CDR3 spans 16 residues. The V and J ends lost 6 bases and 8 bases, in that order; junction bases with no gene match: 12. CDR3 region: CASSGGTSGPGDEQFF. The CDR3 nucleotides read TGTGCCAGCAGCGGCGGGACTAGCGGCCCTGGGGATGAGCAGTTCTTC.

As regards this clonotype: At one end the junction does not follow the germline gene, possibly because of a read error. The chain uses TRBV5-1 and TRBJ2-4, with 12 bases that match TRBD2. The J call may be mistaken, given a closer DNA end match to TRBJ2-7. The CDR3 runs to 16 residues. The germline CDR1 and CDR2 sequences are SGHRS and YFSETQ. The CDR3 bases are TGCGCCAGCAGCTCCGGACTAGCGGGGATTTCCTCCGAGCAGTACTTC. Its protein product is CASSSGLAGISSEQYF.

This chain uses TRBV5-6 with TRBJ2-1; D is uncertain. The germline gives CDR1 SGHDT, CDR2 YYEEEE. V was pared by 4 bases and J by 2 bases, with 13 bases between. This CDR3 spans 15 amino acids. This CDR3 reads CASSASRFPYNEQFF. For the CDR3, the DNA is TGTGCCAGCAGCGCGAGCAGGTTTCCCTACAATGAGCAGTTCTTC.

The chain combines TRBV2 with TRBJ2-1; D perhaps matches TRBD2 (5 bases). From germline, CDR1 is SNHLY and CDR2 FYNNEI. The CDR3 loop spans 15 amino acids. V lost 10 bases and J 3 bases, leaving 19 bases between the germline ends. The CDR3, as DNA: TGTGCCATCGAAAGGGTAGGACGGGGCTACAATGAGCAGTTCTTC. Its translation is CAIERVGRGYNEQFF.

The chain recombines TRBV30 with TRBJ1-1; D gene uncertain. The CDR3 consists of 12 residues. With 0 bases removed from V and 7 bases from J, the gap between germline ends came to 9 bases. The germline CDR1 and CDR2 sequences are GTSNPN and SVGIG (reference sequence). CDR3 in amino acids: CAWSVSGGEAFF. The CDR3 DNA sequence: TGTGCCTGGAGTGTAAGCGGCGGTGAAGCTTTCTTT.

V is TRBV6-2 or TRBV6-3 and J is TRBJ2-3; a possible D gene is TRBD1 (5 bases). Trimming pared 2 bases from V and 2 bases from J, leaving 14 bases between. CDR3 length: 16 amino acids. Germline V CDR1 and CDR2: MNHEY, SVGEGT. CDR3 loop: CASSYAQGWSTDTQYF. The CDR3 bases are TGTGCCAGCAGTTACGCGCAGGGTTGGTCCACAGATACGCAGTATTTT.

The chain combines TRBV7-7 with TRBJ2-3, with D perhaps matching TRBD1 (5 bases). The V and J ends lost 1 base and 5 bases respectively, with 10 bases between them. CDR1 SSHAT and CDR2 FNYEAQ come from the germline V gene (reference sequence). The CDR3 loop spans 14 amino acids. The CDR3 bases are TGTGCCAGCAGCTTAGGTTCTCAGGGAGATACGCAGTATTTT. Its protein product is CASSLGSQGDTQYF.

Worth noting for this clonotype: The junction does not match germline at one end; this may be a read error. The DNA of the CDR3 is TGCGCCACCAGCATCCGACAGGGTTCCTACAATGAGCAGTTCTTC. Translation: CATSIRQGSYNEQFF. The chain couples TRBV15 to TRBJ2-1; 7 bases align to TRBD1. The CDR3 extends over 15 amino acids. The germline CDR1 and CDR2 sequences are LNHNV and YYDKDF (reference sequence).

V and J are TRBV9 and TRBJ1-2, with D hard to call. The CDR3 has 11 residues. The V gene's germline CDR1 is SGDLS and CDR2 YYNGEE. V lost 4 bases to trimming and J lost 7 bases, with 8 bases between them. The CDR3 sequence: CASSLRSGYTF. For the CDR3, the DNA is TGTGCCAGCAGCCTAAGGTCTGGCTACACCTTC.

The count of this clonotype is one. The chain employs TRBV2 and TRBJ2-3; maybe TRBD2 (6 bases). V was clipped by 2 bases and J by 2 bases, with 11 bases between them. Germline-derived CDR1 and CDR2 are SNHLY and FYNNEI. This CDR3 has 15 amino acids. CDR3 loop: CASSEIWGLTDTQYF. The CDR3 coding sequence is TGTGCCAGCAGTGAAATCTGGGGACTCACAGATACGCAGTATTTT.

This clonotype has only a few counts. The chain joins TRBV7-3 to TRBJ2-3; D is unresolved. V was clipped by 5 bases and J by 2 bases, with 11 bases between them. The germline V gene has CDR1 SGHTA and CDR2 FQGTGA. The CDR3 covers 14 residues. CDR3 sequence (DNA): TGTGCCAGCAGCAAGGCCAGTTACACAGATACGCAGTATTTT. Translating gives CASSKASYTDTQYF.

Only a few counts were recorded for this clonotype. This rearrangement joins TRBV7-8 to TRBJ2-7, with D possibly being TRBD1 (6 bases). The germline V gene encodes CDR1 SGHVS and CDR2 FQNEAQ. The CDR3 sequence is 14 residues long. The V gene lost 3 bases and the J gene lost 0 bases, with 9 bases spanning the gap. In DNA form, the CDR3 reads TGTGCCAGCAGCTTCGACAGGTACTCCTACGAGCAGTACTTC. Protein sequence: CASSFDRYSYEQYF.

The chain joins TRBV5-1 to TRBJ1-2; a possible D gene is TRBD1 (6 bases). V lost 0 bases, J lost 1 base, and 10 bases lay in between. The CDR3 has 15 residues. Germline CDR1 and CDR2: SGHRS and YFSETQ. The CDR3 DNA is TGCGCCAGCAGCTTGGACAGGGCCATTAACTATGGCTACACCTTC. It codes for CASSLDRAINYGYTF.

The chain carries TRBV4-2 and TRBJ2-5, with 13 bases lining up with TRBD2. V trimming: 0 bases; J trimming: 4 bases; junction bases outside the gene matches: 2. Germline V gene data show CDR1 as LGHNA and CDR2 as YNFKEQ. The CDR3 loop spans 16 amino acids. The CDR3: CASSQDRTSGGETQYF. In DNA, the CDR3 is TGTGCCAGCAGCCAAGATCGGACTAGCGGGGGAGAGACCCAGTACTTC.

This clonotype has only a few counts. The chain is built from TRBV2 and TRBJ2-1; TRBD2 matches at 9 bases. This CDR3 is built from 14 residues. V lost 6 bases and J lost 4; bases outside the gene matches: 4. The germline V gene encodes CDR1 SNHLY and CDR2 FYNNEI. CDR3: CASRISGGYNEQFF. CDR3 in DNA: TGTGCCAGCAGGATTAGCGGGGGATACAATGAGCAGTTCTTC.

This sequence joins TRBV7-2 and TRBJ2-1; D possibly matches TRBD1 or TRBD2 (5 bases each). The CDR3 has 16 amino acids. Trimming removed 5 bases from V and 4 bases from J, with 18 bases in between. Germline lookup yields CDR1 SGHTA and CDR2 FQGNSA. CDR3: CASSRGPTELYNEQFF. The CDR3 DNA reads TGTGCCAGCAGCCGGGGACCAACCGAGCTTTACAATGAGCAGTTCTTC.

V usage is TRBV6-2 or TRBV6-3 and J usage is TRBJ2-3; D is uncertain. Trimming removed 2 bases at V and 7 bases at J, with 7 bases between. CDR1 MNHEY and CDR2 SVGEGT come from the germline V gene. The CDR3 length is 12 residues. CDR3 protein: CASSYISNTQYF. The CDR3 nucleotides read TGTGCCAGCAGTTACATTTCAAATACGCAGTATTTT.

The chain recombines TRBV20-1 with TRBJ2-5, with D possibly TRBD2 on 6 matching bases. Per the germline V gene, CDR1 is DFQATT and CDR2 is SNEGSKA (reference sequence). The CDR3 is 14 residues long. V dropped 2 bases and J dropped 5 bases, with 15 bases sitting between them. The CDR3 loop reads CSARSGEVHETQYF. The CDR3 DNA sequence: TGCAGTGCTAGATCGGGGGAGGTACACGAGACCCAGTACTTC.

This chain uses TRBV3-1 with TRBJ2-1; TRBD1 aligns across 9 bases. The V segment lost 4 bases and the J segment 10 bases; nucleotides outside the gene matches: 8. CDR3 length: 14 amino acids. The germline CDR1 and CDR2 sequences are LGHDT and YNNKEL (reference sequence). CDR3 protein: CASSPRTGAREQFF. The CDR3 nucleotides are TGTGCCAGCAGCCCTCGGACAGGGGCTAGAGAGCAGTTCTTC.

The chain links TRBV28 to TRBJ2-1; 8 bases fit TRBD2. CDR1 is MDHEN and CDR2 is SYDVKM in the germline V gene. This CDR3 contains 16 residues. After removal of 8 bases from V and 1 base from J, the junction contained 10 bases not matched to a gene. The DNA of the CDR3 is TGTGCCAGCGGTCTCAGCGGGGGCCTTTCCTACAATGAGCAGTTCTTC. This sequence encodes CASGLSGGLSYNEQFF. The variable domain in full, completed from reference TRBV28 and TRBJ2-1, reads DVKVTQSSRYLVKRTGEKVFLECVQDMDHENMFWYRQDPGLGLRLIYFSYDVKMKEKGDIPEGYSVSREKKERFSLILESASTNQTSMYLCASGLSGGLSYNEQFFGPGTRLTVL.

The chain is built from TRBV29-1 and TRBJ2-5; D tentatively reads TRBD1 or TRBD2 (5 bases each). This CDR3 is 13 amino acids long. The ends were cut back, 7 bases at V and 4 bases at J, with 16 bases in the middle. Germline V gene sequence: CDR1 SQVTM, CDR2 ANQGSEA. The CDR3 reads CSGRAHGGETQYF. CDR3 bases: TGCAGCGGGCGGGCTCATGGGGGAGAGACCCAGTACTTC. The complete variable domain, with remaining parts taken from reference TRBV29-1 and TRBJ2-5, reads SAVISQKPSRDICQRGTSLTIQCQVDSQVTMMFWYRQQPGQSLTLIATANQGSEATYESGFVIDKFPISRPNLTFSTLTVSNMSPEDSSIYLCSGRAHGGETQYFGPGTRLLVL.

The V call is TRBV4-3, the J call TRBJ2-1; TRBD1 agrees at 11 bases. The CDR3 loop spans 16 amino acids. Losses at the gene ends were 4 bases for V and 6 bases for J; bases not matched to a gene: 8. Germline assignment: CDR1 LGHNA and CDR2 YSLEER. The CDR3: CASSRDAGTGGNEQFF. CDR3 nucleotide sequence: TGCGCCAGCAGCCGAGACGCCGGGACAGGGGGCAATGAGCAGTTCTTC.

This chain links TRBV20-1 with TRBJ2-1; TRBD2 matches at 10 bases. The CDR3 length is 15 residues. The V segment lost 6 bases and the J segment 3 bases; nucleotides outside the gene matches: 8. Germline V lookup: CDR1 DFQATT, CDR2 SNEGSKA (reference sequence). CDR3 sequence reads: CSARLGLARYNEQFF. The CDR3 coding sequence is TGCAGTGCCCGTCTGGGACTAGCGCGCTACAATGAGCAGTTCTTC.

This chain joins TRBV6-2 or TRBV6-3 and TRBJ2-7; 9 bases are shared with TRBD2. The length of the CDR3 is 18 residues. The trim removed 2 bases at V and 0 bases at J, leaving 11 bases unmatched. Germline V gives CDR1 MNHEY, CDR2 SVGEGT. The CDR3 DNA reads TGTGCCAGCAGTTACCATCGGCTAGCGGGGCGCAGCTCCTACGAGCAGTACTTC. Its translation is CASSYHRLAGRSSYEQYF.

The J gene is TRBJ2-5, the V gene TRBV5-4; D is undetermined. This CDR3 has 15 amino acids. Trimming removed 5 bases from V and 3 bases from J, with 17 bases in between. Germline-derived CDR1 and CDR2 are SGHNT and YYREEE (reference sequence). The CDR3 DNA is TGTGCCAGCAGTCCCCTTACAAGCGCTAAAGAGACCCAGTACTTC. Translating it yields CASSPLTSAKETQYF. Full variable domain (remainder filled in from reference TRBV5-4 and TRBJ2-5): ETGVTQSPTHLIKTRGQQVTLRCSSQSGHNTVSWYQQALGQGPQFIFQYYREEENGRGNFPPRFSGLQFPNYSSELNVNALELDDSALYLCASSPLTSAKETQYFGPGTRLLVL.

The chain employs TRBV10-3 and TRBJ2-7; D tentatively fits TRBD1 or TRBD2 (5 bases each). The CDR3 has 13 amino acids. Trimming cost V 7 bases and J 2 bases, with 12 bases left between them. Germline V gene sequence: CDR1 ENHRY, CDR2 SYGVKD. The CDR3 bases are TGTGCCATCAAAACAGGACTTCCCTACGAGCAGTACTTC. Its protein product is CAIKTGLPYEQYF.